The rows below give T cell receptor beta chains drawn from one sample of a study of blood T cell repertoires in COVID-19. Clones were sequenced by immunoSEQ multiplex PCR, and TCRdb holds only the in-frame ones, with some missing. The data contain 60,000 to 75,000 clones, 87% of them singletons. The specimen was peripheral blood. The receptors come from a man aged 50-60 years with active COVID-19. CDR3s include the opening cysteine and the closing phenylalanine or tryptophan. A D gene is named only where the DNA matches it firmly. Some rows mark clone size as missing; the rest say once, few, many or name a class of expanded clone.

d_gene: TRBD1; v_gene: TRBV24-1; j_gene: TRBJ2-7; abundance: -; CDR3nt: TGTGCCACCAGTGACCCTGGGACAGGGGGGAACTACGAGCAGTACTTC; CDR3aa: CATSDPGTGGNYEQYF
d_gene: -; v_gene: TRBV13; j_gene: TRBJ1-6; abundance: -; CDR3nt: TGTGCCAGCAGCTTAAGGGGGATTAATTCACCCCTCCACTTT; CDR3aa: CASSLRGINSPLHF
d_gene: TRBD1; v_gene: TRBV7-2; j_gene: TRBJ2-7; abundance: once; CDR3nt: TGTGCCAGCAGCCCGACAGGGTCTGGGTACGAGCAGTACTTC; CDR3aa: CASSPTGSGYEQYF
d_gene: TRBD2; v_gene: TRBV28; j_gene: TRBJ2-1; abundance: -; CDR3nt: TGTGCCAGCAGGGGATCGGGACTAGTTCAGAATGAGCAGTTCTTC; CDR3aa: CASRGSGLVQNEQFF
d_gene: -; v_gene: TRBV30; j_gene: TRBJ1-4; abundance: once; CDR3nt: TGTGCCTGGACCCCTGAGTGGGCAGCTAATGAAAAACTGTTTTTT; CDR3aa: CAWTPEWAANEKLFF
d_gene: -; v_gene: TRBV18; j_gene: TRBJ1-1; abundance: -; CDR3nt: TGTGCCAGCTCGCCCCAGGGGTTCACTGAAGCTTTCTTT; CDR3aa: CASSPQGFTEAFF
d_gene: TRBD1; v_gene: TRBV9; j_gene: TRBJ2-7; abundance: -; CDR3nt: TGTGCCAGCAGCCCAAGACAGGGGGGGACCTACGAGCAGTACTTC; CDR3aa: CASSPRQGGTYEQYF
d_gene: -; v_gene: TRBV14; j_gene: TRBJ1-3; abundance: -; CDR3nt: TGTGCCAGCAGCCTGAGTCGTGCTGGAAACACCATATATTTT; CDR3aa: CASSLSRAGNTIYF
d_gene: TRBD2; v_gene: TRBV27; j_gene: TRBJ2-5; abundance: -; CDR3nt: TGTGCCACGGGAAGCGGGGGGGCCGAGACCCAGTACTTC; CDR3aa: CATGSGGAETQYF
d_gene: TRBD1; v_gene: TRBV5-5; j_gene: TRBJ1-1; abundance: -; CDR3nt: TGTGCCAGCAGCTCCGGGACAGCCAACACTGAAGCTTTCTTT; CDR3aa: CASSSGTANTEAFF
d_gene: TRBD1; v_gene: TRBV5-1; j_gene: TRBJ1-5; abundance: few; CDR3nt: TGCGCCAGCAGCCCGAAGGGGACAGATCAGCCCCAGCATTTT; CDR3aa: CASSPKGTDQPQHF
d_gene: TRBD1; v_gene: TRBV27; j_gene: TRBJ1-2; abundance: -; CDR3nt: TGTGCCAGCAGCGCCCCGGGACAGGGGAACTATGGCTACACCTTC; CDR3aa: CASSAPGQGNYGYTF
d_gene: -; v_gene: TRBV5-6; j_gene: TRBJ1-2; abundance: -; CDR3nt: TGTGCCAGCAGCCCGGGGTTCAAGGTTAACTATGGCTACACCTTC; CDR3aa: CASSPGFKVNYGYTF
d_gene: -; v_gene: TRBV6-1; j_gene: TRBJ2-1; abundance: -; CDR3nt: TGTGCCAGCAGTGAAGCGAGGGTAGCGGTTTACAATGAGCAGTTCTTC; CDR3aa: CASSEARVAVYNEQFF
d_gene: -; v_gene: TRBV9; j_gene: TRBJ2-5; abundance: -; CDR3nt: TGTGCCAGCAGCGTAGCTGGGGGGCAAGAGACCCAGTACTTC; CDR3aa: CASSVAGGQETQYF
d_gene: TRBD2; v_gene: TRBV27; j_gene: TRBJ2-7; abundance: -; CDR3nt: TGTGCCAGCAAGGAGCGGGGTAGCTCCTACGAGCAGTACTTC; CDR3aa: CASKERGSSYEQYF
d_gene: TRBD2; v_gene: TRBV7-2; j_gene: TRBJ2-7; abundance: -; CDR3nt: TGTGCCAGCAGCTCACTAGCGGGGCACCTCTACGAGCAGTACTTC; CDR3aa: CASSSLAGHLYEQYF
d_gene: -; v_gene: TRBV5-1; j_gene: TRBJ2-5; abundance: once; CDR3nt: TGCGCCAGCAGGAGCACAGGGTCGGCGGAGACCCAGTACTTC; CDR3aa: CASRSTGSAETQYF
d_gene: -; v_gene: TRBV7-2; j_gene: TRBJ1-2; abundance: -; CDR3nt: TGTGCCAGCAGCTTAGCGGCGGGGGCCTATGGCTACACCTTC; CDR3aa: CASSLAAGAYGYTF
d_gene: TRBD1; v_gene: TRBV10-3; j_gene: TRBJ1-5; abundance: -; CDR3nt: TGTGCCATCAGTGAGGGACAGGATAATCAGCCCCAGCATTTT; CDR3aa: CAISEGQDNQPQHF
d_gene: -; v_gene: TRBV7-5; j_gene: TRBJ2-2; abundance: -; CDR3nt: -; CDR3aa: CVRSKVAGGNTGELFF
d_gene: TRBD1; v_gene: TRBV5-1; j_gene: TRBJ2-5; abundance: once; CDR3nt: TGCGCCAGCAGCTTGTCCGGGACAGGGCAAGAGACCCAGTACTTC; CDR3aa: CASSLSGTGQETQYF
d_gene: -; v_gene: TRBV10-3; j_gene: TRBJ1-5; abundance: -; CDR3nt: TGTGCCATCAGTGAGTGGGCCGGACAGCACAATCAGCCCCAGCATTTT; CDR3aa: CAISEWAGQHNQPQHF
d_gene: TRBD2; v_gene: TRBV7-9; j_gene: TRBJ2-3; abundance: -; CDR3nt: TGTGCCAGCAGCTCGGGGGGGAGCACAGATACGCAGTATTTT; CDR3aa: CASSSGGSTDTQYF